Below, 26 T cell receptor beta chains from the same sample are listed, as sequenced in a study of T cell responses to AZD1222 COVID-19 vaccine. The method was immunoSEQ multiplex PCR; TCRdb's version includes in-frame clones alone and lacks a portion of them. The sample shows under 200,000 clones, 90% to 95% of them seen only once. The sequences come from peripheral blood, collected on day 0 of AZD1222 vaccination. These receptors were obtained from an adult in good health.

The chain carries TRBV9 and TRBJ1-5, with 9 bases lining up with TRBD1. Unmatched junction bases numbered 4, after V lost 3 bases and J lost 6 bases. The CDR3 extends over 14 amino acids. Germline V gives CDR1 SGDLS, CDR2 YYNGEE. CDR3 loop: CASSAGQGGQPQHF. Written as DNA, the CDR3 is TGTGCCAGCAGCGCGGGACAGGGAGGTCAGCCCCAGCATTTT. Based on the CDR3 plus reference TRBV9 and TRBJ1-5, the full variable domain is DSGVTQTPKHLITATGQRVTLRCSPRSGDLSVYWYQQSLDQGLQFLIQYYNGEERAKGNILERFSAQQFPDLHSELNLSSLELGDSALYFCASSAGQGGQPQHFGDGTRLSIL.

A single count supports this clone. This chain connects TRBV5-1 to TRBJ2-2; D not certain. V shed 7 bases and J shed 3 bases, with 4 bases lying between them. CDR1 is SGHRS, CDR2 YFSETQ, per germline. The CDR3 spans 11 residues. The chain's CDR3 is CASGYTGELFF. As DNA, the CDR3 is TGCGCCAGCGGCTACACCGGGGAGCTGTTTTTT.

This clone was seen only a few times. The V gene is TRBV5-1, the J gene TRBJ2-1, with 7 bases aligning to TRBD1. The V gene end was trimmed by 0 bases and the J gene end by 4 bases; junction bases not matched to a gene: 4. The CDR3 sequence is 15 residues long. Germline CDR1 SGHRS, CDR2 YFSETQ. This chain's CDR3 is CASSLEGTAYNEQFF. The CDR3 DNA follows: TGCGCCAGCAGCTTGGAGGGGACAGCTTACAATGAGCAGTTCTTC.

The CDR3 region is CASKQGGTGELFF. CDR3 sequence (DNA): TGTGCCAGCAAACAGGGAGGCACCGGGGAGCTGTTTTTT. The chain is built from TRBV2 and TRBJ2-2, with D perhaps being TRBD1 or TRBD2 (6 bases each). V was cut by 7 bases and J by 4 bases, with 10 bases left in between. The CDR3 contains 13 residues. Germline values: CDR1 SNHLY, CDR2 FYNNEI.

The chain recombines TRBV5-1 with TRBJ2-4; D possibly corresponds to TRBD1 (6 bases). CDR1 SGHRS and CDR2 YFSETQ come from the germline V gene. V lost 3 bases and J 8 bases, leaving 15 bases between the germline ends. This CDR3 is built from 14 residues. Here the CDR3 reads CASSSTGLGDIQYF. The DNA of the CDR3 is TGCGCCAGCAGCTCTACAGGGTTGGGGGACATTCAGTACTTC.

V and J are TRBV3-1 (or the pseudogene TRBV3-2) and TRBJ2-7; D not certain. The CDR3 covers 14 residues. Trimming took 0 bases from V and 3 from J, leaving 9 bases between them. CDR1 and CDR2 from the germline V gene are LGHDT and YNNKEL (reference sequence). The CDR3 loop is CASSQDGPIYEQYF. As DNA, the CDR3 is TGTGCCAGCAGCCAAGACGGCCCCATCTACGAGCAGTACTTC.

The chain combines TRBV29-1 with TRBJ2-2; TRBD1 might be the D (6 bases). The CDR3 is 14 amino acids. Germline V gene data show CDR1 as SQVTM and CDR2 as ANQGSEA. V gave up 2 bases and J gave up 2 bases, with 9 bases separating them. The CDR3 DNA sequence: TGCAGCGTTGAACGGGACACAAACACCGGGGAGCTGTTTTTT. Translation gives CSVERDTNTGELFF.

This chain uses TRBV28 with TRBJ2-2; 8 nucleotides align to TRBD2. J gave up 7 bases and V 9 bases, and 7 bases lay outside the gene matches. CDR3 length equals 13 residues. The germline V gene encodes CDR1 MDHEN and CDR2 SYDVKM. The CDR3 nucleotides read TGTGCCAGTAGTAGCGGGACGGGCGGGGAGCTGTTTTTT. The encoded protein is CASSSGTGGELFF.

In DNA form, the CDR3 reads TGCAGCGTTGAACAGGGAACCACTGAAGCTTTCTTT. Translating it yields CSVEQGTTEAFF. The chain carries TRBV29-1 and TRBJ1-1, with D possibly being TRBD1 (5 bases). V was shortened by 2 bases and J by 4 bases, with 8 bases between the two germline ends. The CDR3 is 12 amino acids. The germline V gene has CDR1 SQVTM and CDR2 ANQGSEA.

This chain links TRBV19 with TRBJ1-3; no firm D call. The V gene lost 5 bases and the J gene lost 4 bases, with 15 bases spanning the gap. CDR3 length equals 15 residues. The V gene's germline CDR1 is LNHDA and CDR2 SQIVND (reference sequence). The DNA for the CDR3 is TGTGCCAGTAGTTCATCGGACCTTCCCGGAAACACCATATATTTT. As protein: CASSSSDLPGNTIYF.

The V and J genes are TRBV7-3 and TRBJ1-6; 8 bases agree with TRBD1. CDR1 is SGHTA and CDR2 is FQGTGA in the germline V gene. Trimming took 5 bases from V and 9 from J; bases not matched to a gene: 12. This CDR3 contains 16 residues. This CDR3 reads CASSPTGVHDSSPLHF. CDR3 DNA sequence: TGTGCCAGCAGCCCGACAGGGGTCCATGATAGTTCACCCCTCCACTTT.

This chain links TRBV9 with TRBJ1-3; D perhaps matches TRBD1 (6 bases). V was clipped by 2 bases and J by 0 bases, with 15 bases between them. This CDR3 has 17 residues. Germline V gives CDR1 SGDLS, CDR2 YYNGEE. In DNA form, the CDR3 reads TGTGCCAGCAGCGTCTCAACAGGGTTCAACTCTGGAAACACCATATATTTT. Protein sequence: CASSVSTGFNSGNTIYF.

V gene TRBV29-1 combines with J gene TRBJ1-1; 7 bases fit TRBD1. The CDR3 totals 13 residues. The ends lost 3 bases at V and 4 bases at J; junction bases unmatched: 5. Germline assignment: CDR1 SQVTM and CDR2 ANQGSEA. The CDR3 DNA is TGCAGCGTTGATCCCCAGGGGGGCACTGAAGCTTTCTTT. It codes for CSVDPQGGTEAFF.

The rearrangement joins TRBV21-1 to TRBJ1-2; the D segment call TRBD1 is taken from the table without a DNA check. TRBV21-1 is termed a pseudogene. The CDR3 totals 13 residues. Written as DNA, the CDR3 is TGTGCCAGCAGCAAAACACAGGGGCGCGGCTACACCTTC. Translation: CASSKTQGRGYTF.

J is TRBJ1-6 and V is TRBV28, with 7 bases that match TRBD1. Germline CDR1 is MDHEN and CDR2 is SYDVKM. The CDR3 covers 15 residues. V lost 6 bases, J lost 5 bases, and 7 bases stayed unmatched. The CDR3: CASRPGDRDNSPLHF. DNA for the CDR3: TGTGCCAGCAGGCCGGGGGACAGAGATAATTCACCCCTCCACTTT.

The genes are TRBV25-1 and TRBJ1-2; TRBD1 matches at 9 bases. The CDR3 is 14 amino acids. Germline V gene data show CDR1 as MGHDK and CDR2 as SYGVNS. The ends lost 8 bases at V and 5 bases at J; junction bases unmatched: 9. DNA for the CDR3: TGTGCCAGCCAGGGGACAGGGCAGGGGTATGGCTACACCTTC. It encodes CASQGTGQGYGYTF.

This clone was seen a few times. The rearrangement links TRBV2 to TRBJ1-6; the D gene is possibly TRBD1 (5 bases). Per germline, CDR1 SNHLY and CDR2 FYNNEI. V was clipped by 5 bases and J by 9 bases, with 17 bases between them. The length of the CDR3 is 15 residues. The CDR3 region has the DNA TGTGCCAGCAGTCTGGGGGGTCCGAAGAGTTCACCCCTCCACTTT. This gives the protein CASSLGGPKSSPLHF. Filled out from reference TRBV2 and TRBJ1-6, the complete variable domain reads EPEVTQTPSHQVTQMGQEVILRCVPISNHLYFYWYRQILGQKVEFLVSFYNNEISEKSEIFDDQFSVERPDGSNFTLKIRSTKLEDSAMYFCASSLGGPKSSPLHFGNGTRLTVT.

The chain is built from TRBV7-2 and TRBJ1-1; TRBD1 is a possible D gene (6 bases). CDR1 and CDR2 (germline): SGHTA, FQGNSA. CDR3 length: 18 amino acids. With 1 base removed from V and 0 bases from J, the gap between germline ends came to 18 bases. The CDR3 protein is CASSLGWGRVEVNTEAFF. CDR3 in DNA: TGTGCCAGCAGCTTAGGTTGGGGGCGAGTGGAAGTGAACACTGAAGCTTTCTTT.

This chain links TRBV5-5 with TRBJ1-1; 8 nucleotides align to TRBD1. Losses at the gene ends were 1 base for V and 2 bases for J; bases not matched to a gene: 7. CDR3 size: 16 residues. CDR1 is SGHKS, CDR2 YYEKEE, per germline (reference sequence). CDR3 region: CASSLRTGPFNTEAFF. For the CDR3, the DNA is TGTGCCAGCAGCTTGAGGACAGGGCCTTTTAACACTGAAGCTTTCTTT.

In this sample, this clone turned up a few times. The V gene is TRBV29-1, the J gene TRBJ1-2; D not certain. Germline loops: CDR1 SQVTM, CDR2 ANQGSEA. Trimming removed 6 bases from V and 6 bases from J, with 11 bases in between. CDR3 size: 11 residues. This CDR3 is CSVLGGHGYTF. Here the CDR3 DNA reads TGCAGCGTCCTAGGCGGACATGGCTACACCTTC.

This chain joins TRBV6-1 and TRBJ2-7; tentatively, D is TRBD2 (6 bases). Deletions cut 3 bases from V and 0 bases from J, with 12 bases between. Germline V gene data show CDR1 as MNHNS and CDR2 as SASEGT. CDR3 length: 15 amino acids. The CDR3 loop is CASSDRDSPSYEQYF. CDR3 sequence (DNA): TGTGCCAGCAGTGATAGGGACTCTCCCTCCTACGAGCAGTACTTC.

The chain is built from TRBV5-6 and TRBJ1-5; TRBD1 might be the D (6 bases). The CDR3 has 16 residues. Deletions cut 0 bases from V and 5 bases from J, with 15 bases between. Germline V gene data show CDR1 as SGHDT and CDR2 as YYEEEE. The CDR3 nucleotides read TGTGCCAGCAGCTTGGTGGGGGGCCCCGCGGATCAGCCCCAGCATTTT. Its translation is CASSLVGGPADQPQHF.

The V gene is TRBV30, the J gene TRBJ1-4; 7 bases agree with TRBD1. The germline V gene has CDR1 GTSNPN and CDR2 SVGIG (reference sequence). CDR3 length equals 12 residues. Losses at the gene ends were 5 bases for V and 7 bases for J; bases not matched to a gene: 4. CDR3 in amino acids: CAWFYRGEKLFF. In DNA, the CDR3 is TGTGCCTGGTTCTACAGGGGTGAAAAACTGTTTTTT.

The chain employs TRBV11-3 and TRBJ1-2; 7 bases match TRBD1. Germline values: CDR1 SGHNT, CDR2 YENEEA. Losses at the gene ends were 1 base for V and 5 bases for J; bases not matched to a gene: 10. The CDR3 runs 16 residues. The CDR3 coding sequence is TGTGCCAGCAGCTTAGCAGTCTCGGGACAGACTTATGGCTACACCTTC. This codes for CASSLAVSGQTYGYTF.

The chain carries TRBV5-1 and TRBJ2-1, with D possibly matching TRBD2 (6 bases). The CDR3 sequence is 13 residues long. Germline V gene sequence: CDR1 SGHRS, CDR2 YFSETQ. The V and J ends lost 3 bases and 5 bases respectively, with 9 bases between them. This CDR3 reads CASSWDWDNEQFF. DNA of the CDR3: TGCGCCAGCAGCTGGGACTGGGACAATGAGCAGTTCTTC.

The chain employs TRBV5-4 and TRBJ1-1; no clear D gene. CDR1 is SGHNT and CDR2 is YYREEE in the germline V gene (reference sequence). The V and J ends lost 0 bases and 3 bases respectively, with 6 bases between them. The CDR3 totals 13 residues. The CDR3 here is CASSLGQDTEAFF. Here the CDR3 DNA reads TGTGCCAGCAGCTTGGGGCAGGACACTGAAGCTTTCTTT.